This entry features one T cell receptor beta chain sequence. Its antigen is as yet unknown. PCR used 60 Vbeta primers and 13 Jbeta primers. Assay: immunoSEQ multiplex PCR; the TCRdb copy retains only in-frame clones and omits some. The table lists some 100,000 clones, roughly 79% of them singletons, with 7.7% in the top ten. The data derive from a study of cytomegalovirus exposure and HLA in healthy donors. Study observations and caveats: Analysis was carried out at a later point, and it linked a missense DCLRE1C variant to TCR beta V- and J-gene trimming.

The length of the CDR3 is 12 residues. CDR1 and CDR2 (germline): LNHDA, SQIVND (reference sequence). With V trimmed by 9 bases and J by 9 bases, 7 bases remained unmatched. This receptor was obtained from a woman between 50 and 59 years old in good health and CMV-seropositive. What was sequenced was PBMCs. The chain recombines TRBV19 with TRBJ2-5, with TRBD1 matching 10 bases. The CDR3 spells CASGTGESAQYF. The CDR3 DNA sequence: TGTGCCAGCGGGACAGGGGAGTCGGCCCAGTACTTC.